This TCR beta chain was found in a study of radiation and T cells in renal cell carcinoma. Time point meaning: blood 2 weeks post-SBRT. Treatment: 15 Gy SBRT to primary tumor, nephrectomy 4 weeks later. Study results and limitations: Baseline intratumoral clonotype presence is unknown without pretreatment biopsies.

Of note for this clone: The target antigen is unknown.

Here immunoSEQ multiplex PCR was the method, and the copy in TCRdb shows in-frame clones only, minus some. This table holds about 150,000 clones, roughly 90% found once. V was shortened by 9 bases and J by 0 bases, with 11 bases between the two germline ends. Germline V gene data show CDR1 as LNHDA and CDR2 as SQIVND (reference sequence). The CDR3 loop spans 14 amino acids. The V and J genes are TRBV19 and TRBJ1-4; D might be TRBD1 (6 bases). The source is a woman between 45 and 60 years old with renal cell carcinoma. Specimen: blood, collected from a patient whose treatment included radiotherapy and nephrectomy. Here the CDR3 DNA reads TGTGCCAGCTCAGGGGACGCAACTAATGAAAAACTGTTTTTT. Its translation is CASSGDATNEKLFF.